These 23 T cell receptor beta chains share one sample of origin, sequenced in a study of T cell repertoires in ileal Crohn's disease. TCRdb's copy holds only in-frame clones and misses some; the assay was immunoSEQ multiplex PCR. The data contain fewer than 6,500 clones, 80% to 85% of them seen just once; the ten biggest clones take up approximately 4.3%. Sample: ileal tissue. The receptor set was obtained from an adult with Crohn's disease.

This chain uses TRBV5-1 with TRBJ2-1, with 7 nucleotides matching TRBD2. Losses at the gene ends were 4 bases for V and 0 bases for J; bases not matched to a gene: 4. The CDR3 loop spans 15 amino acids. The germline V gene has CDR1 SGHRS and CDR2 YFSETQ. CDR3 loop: CASSASGPSYNEQFF. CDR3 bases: TGCGCCAGCAGCGCTAGCGGACCCTCCTACAATGAGCAGTTCTTC.

CDR3 in DNA: TGTGCCAGCAGCTTAGTGACGGGACAGAACTACGAGCAGTACTTC. It is translated as CASSLVTGQNYEQYF. The V call is TRBV11-2, the J call TRBJ2-7; 7 bases fit TRBD1. Unmatched junction bases numbered 6, after V lost 1 base and J lost 3 bases. This CDR3 region has 15 residues. Germline loops: CDR1 SGHAT, CDR2 FQNNGV. Supplemented by reference TRBV11-2 and TRBJ2-7, the full variable domain reads EAGVAQSPRYKIIEKRQSVAFWCNPISGHATLYWYQQILGQGPKLLIQFQNNGVVDDSQLPKDRFSAERLKGVDSTLKIQPAKLEDSAVYLCASSLVTGQNYEQYFGPGTRLTVT.

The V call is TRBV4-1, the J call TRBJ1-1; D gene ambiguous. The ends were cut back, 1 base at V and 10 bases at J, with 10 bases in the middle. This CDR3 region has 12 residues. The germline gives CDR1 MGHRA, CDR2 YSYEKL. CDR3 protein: CASSQVGFRAFF. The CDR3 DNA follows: TGCGCCAGCAGCCAAGTCGGATTTCGAGCTTTCTTT.

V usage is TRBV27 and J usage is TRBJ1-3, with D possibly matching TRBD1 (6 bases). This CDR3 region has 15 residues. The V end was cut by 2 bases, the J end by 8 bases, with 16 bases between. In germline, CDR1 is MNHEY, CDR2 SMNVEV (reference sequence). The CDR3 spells CASSLTGAQGHTIYF. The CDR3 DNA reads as TGTGCCAGCAGTTTAACCGGGGCCCAGGGGCACACCATATATTTT.

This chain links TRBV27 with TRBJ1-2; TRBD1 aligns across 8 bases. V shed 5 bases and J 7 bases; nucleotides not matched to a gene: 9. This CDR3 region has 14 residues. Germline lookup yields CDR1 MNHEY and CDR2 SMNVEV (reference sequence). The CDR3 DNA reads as TGTGCCAGCAGTCCGCTCAGGGGGCTTGGTGGCTACACCTTC. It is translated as CASSPLRGLGGYTF.

The CDR3 nucleotides read TGTGCCAGCAGCTTAGCGGAACTAGCGGGGGGATACAATGAGCAGTTCTTC. Translating gives CASSLAELAGGYNEQFF. The chain joins TRBV7-2 to TRBJ2-1; 12 nucleotides agree with TRBD2. The CDR3 contains 17 residues. V lost 0 bases and J lost 4; bases outside the gene matches: 4. Germline assignment: CDR1 SGHTA and CDR2 FQGNSA. The variable domain in full, completed from reference TRBV7-2 and TRBJ2-1, reads GAGVSQSPSNKVTEKGKDVELRCDPISGHTALYWYRQSLGQGLEFLIYFQGNSAPDKSGLPSDRFSAERTGGSVSTLTIQRTQQEDSAVYLCASSLAELAGGYNEQFFGPGTRLTVL.

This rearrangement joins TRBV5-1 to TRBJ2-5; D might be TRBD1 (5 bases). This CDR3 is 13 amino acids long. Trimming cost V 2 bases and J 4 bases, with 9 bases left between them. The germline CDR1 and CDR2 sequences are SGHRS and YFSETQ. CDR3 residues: CASSLGVAETQYF. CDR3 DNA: TGCGCCAGCAGCTTAGGGGTCGCAGAGACCCAGTACTTC.

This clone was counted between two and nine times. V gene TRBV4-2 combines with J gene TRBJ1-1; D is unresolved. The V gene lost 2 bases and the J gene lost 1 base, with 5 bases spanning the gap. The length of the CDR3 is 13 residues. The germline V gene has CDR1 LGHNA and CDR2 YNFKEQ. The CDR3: CASSQHENTEAFF. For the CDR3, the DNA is TGTGCCAGCAGCCAACACGAGAACACTGAAGCTTTCTTT.

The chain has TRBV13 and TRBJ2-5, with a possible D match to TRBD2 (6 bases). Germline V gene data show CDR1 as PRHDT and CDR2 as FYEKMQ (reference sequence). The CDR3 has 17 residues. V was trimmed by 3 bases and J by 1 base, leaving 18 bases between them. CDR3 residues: CASSFTGRGLSQETQYF. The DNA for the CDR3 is TGTGCCAGCAGCTTTACGGGTAGGGGACTCTCCCAAGAGACCCAGTACTTC.

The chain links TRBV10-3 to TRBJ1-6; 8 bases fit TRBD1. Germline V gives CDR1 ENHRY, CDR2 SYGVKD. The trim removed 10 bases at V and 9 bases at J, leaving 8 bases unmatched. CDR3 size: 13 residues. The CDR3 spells CASEGQGGSPLHF. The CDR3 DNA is TGTGCCAGCGAAGGACAGGGAGGTTCACCCCTCCACTTT.

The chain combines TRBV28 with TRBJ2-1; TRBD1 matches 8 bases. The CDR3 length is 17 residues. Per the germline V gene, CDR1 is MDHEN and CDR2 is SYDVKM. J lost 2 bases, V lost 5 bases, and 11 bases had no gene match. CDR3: CASSPSPGQVAYNEQFF. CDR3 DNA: TGTGCCAGCAGTCCGTCCCCGGGACAGGTGGCCTACAATGAGCAGTTCTTC.

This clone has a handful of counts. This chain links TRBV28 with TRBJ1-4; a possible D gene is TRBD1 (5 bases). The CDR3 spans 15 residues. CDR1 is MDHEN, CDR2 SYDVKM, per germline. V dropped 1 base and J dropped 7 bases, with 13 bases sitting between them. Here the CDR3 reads CASSLLGRSREKLFF. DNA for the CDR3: TGTGCCAGCAGTTTATTGGGACGCTCGCGTGAAAAACTGTTTTTT.

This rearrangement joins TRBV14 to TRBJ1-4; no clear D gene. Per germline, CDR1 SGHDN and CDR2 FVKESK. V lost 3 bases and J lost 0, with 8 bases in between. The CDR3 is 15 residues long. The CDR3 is CASSHAGATNEKLFF. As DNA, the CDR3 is TGTGCCAGCAGCCACGCGGGTGCAACTAATGAAAAACTGTTTTTT.

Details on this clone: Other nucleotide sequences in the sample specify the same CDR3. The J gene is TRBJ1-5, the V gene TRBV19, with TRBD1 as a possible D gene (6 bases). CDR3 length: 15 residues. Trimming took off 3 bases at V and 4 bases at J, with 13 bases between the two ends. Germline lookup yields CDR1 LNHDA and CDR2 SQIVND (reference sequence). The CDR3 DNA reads TGTGCCAGTAGTATCCGGGACACCCGAAATCAGCCCCAGCATTTT. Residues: CASSIRDTRNQPQHF.

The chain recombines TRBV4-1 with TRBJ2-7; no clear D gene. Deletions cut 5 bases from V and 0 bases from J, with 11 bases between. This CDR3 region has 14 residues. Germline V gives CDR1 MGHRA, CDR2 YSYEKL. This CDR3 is CASSKTRPSYEQYF. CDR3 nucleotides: TGCGCCAGCAGCAAGACAAGACCCTCCTACGAGCAGTACTTC.

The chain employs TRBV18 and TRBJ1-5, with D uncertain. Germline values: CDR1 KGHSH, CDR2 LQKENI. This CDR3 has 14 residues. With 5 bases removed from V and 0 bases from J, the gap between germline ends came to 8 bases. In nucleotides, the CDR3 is TGTGCCAGCTCATCAGACCTTAGCAATCAGCCCCAGCATTTT. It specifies CASSSDLSNQPQHF. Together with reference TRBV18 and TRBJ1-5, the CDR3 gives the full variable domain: NAGVMQNPRHLVRRRGQEARLRCSPMKGHSHVYWYRQLPEEGLKFMVYLQKENIIDESGMPKERFSAEFPKEGPSILRIQQVVRGDSAAYFCASSSDLSNQPQHFGDGTRLSIL.

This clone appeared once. CDR3 protein: CASSNPGLASEQYF. The CDR3 bases are TGTGCCAGCAGTAATCCGGGACTAGCCTCCGAGCAGTACTTC. This chain connects TRBV5-4 to TRBJ2-7; 9 positions agree with TRBD2. There are 14 residues in the CDR3. Germline CDR1 reads SGHNT; CDR2 reads YYREEE (reference sequence). With 5 bases clipped from V and 6 bases from J, the junction kept 9 bases outside the gene matches.

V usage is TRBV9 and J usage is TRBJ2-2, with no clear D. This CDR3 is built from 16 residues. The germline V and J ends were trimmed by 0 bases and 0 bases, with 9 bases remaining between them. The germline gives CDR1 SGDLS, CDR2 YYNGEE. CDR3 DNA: TGTGCCAGCAGCGTAGCGGGCTGGCCGAACACCGGGGAGCTGTTTTTT. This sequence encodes CASSVAGWPNTGELFF.

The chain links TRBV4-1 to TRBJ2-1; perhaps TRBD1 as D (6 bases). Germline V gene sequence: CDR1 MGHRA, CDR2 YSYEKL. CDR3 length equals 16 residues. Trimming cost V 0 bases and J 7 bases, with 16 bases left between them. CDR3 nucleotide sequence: TGCGCCAGCAGCCAAGATCGAGGACAGACCTGGAATGAGCAGTTCTTC. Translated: CASSQDRGQTWNEQFF.

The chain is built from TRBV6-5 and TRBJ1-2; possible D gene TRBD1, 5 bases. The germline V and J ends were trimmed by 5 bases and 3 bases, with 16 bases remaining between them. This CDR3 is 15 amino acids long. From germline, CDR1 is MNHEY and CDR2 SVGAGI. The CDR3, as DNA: TGTGCCAGCAGTGGCCTAGATGGGGGGGACTATGGCTACACCTTC. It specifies CASSGLDGGDYGYTF.

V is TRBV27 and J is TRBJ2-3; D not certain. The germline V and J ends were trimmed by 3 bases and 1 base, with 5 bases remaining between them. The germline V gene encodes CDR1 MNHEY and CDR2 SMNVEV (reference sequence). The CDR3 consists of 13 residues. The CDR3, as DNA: TGTGCCAGCAGTTTGACCGGCACAGATACGCAGTATTTT. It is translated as CASSLTGTDTQYF.

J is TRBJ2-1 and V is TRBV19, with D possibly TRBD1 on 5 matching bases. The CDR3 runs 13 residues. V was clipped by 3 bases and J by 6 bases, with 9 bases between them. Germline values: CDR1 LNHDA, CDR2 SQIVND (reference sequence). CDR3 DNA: TGTGCCAGTAGTATCCTTAGGGGCAATGAGCAGTTCTTC. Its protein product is CASSILRGNEQFF.

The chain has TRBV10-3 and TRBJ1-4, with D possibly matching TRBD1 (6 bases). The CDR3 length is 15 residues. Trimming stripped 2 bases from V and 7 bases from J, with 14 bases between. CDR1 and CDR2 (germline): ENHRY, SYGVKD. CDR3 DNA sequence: TGTGCCATCAGTGAGCAAAGGGGGTCGGGTGAAAAACTGTTTTTT. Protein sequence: CAISEQRGSGEKLFF.